This T cell receptor beta chain was documented in a study of shared clonotypes between healthy human individuals. The study, taken as a whole, reports: Relative to memory subsets, naive subsets generally showed larger estimated richness.

CD8 cells classed as naive were CD45RO-negative and positively selected for CCR7, excluding terminally differentiated effector memory CD45RA+ cells. Germline CDR1 and CDR2: SGHNT and YENEEA. V was pared by 1 base and J by 6 bases, with 17 bases between. The CDR3 consists of 16 residues. Generated by immunoSEQ multiplex PCR, the TCRdb table keeps only in-frame clones and is missing some. The repertoire holds some 1,900,000 clones, about 94% seen once, with approximately 1% in the top ten. As to this clone: The antigen is not known.

The chain recombines TRBV11-3 with TRBJ2-3, with a weak D call TRBD1 (6 bases). Sequencing was done on a sample of naive CD8+ T cells sorted from blood. This receptor was taken from a man younger than 30 in good health. This CDR3 is CASSLASPGVGDTQYF. As DNA, the CDR3 is TGTGCCAGCAGCTTAGCGTCCCCAGGGGTTGGCGATACGCAGTATTTT.